Reported below is one T cell receptor (beta chain). Sequenced by immunoSEQ multiplex PCR; TCRdb stores in-frame clones only, minus some. The table lists some 7,100 clones, approximately 80% of them singletons. This sample was included in a study of PD-1 and CTLA-4 blockade in melanoma. V was cut by 0 bases and J by 1 base, with 4 bases left in between. Germline V gene sequence: CDR1 LGHNA, CDR2 YSLEER. The CDR3 runs to 14 residues. V gene TRBV4-3 combines with J gene TRBJ2-1, with D hard to call. The sequence derives from a human donor with melanoma. The sequences come from CD8+ T cells from peripheral blood, collected before anti-PD-1 treatment. The CDR3: CASSQDGSYNEQFF. CDR3 sequence (DNA): TGCGCCAGCAGCCAAGATGGGTCCTACAATGAGCAGTTCTTC.